Listed below are T cell receptor beta chains from one sample, sequenced in a study of blood T cell repertoires in COVID-19. Assay: immunoSEQ multiplex PCR; the TCRdb copy retains only in-frame clones and omits some. The sample has some 530,000 clones; approximately 85% are singletons. Sequencing input: peripheral blood. The source is a human donor in a cohort sampled during active COVID-19. The CDR3 runs from the conserved cysteine through the conserved F or W. The D gene is left open where the match is weak. Clone size is not always given. Where it is, it says once, few, many or a class for expanded clones.

j_call	d_call	clone_size	v_call	cdr3_nt	cdr3_aa
TRBJ2-3	TRBD2	few	TRBV5-1	TGCGCCAGCAAGTTGGGACTAGCGGGAGGTGTCACAGATACGCAGTATTTT	CASKLGLAGGVTDTQYF
TRBJ2-5	-	-	TRBV5-1	TGCGCCAGCAGCTTGACCGGGGGCCAAGAGACCCAGTACTTC	CASSLTGGQETQYF
TRBJ1-6	TRBD1	-	TRBV7-2	TGTGCCAGCAGCACGAGGACAGGGGGCATGCACTCACCCCTCCACTTT	CASSTRTGGMHSPLHF
TRBJ1-1	-	-	TRBV11-2	TGTGCCAGCAGCCCCGACAGGCTAGCTGAAGCTTTCTTT	CASSPDRLAEAFF
TRBJ1-4	-	-	TRBV21-1	TGTGCCAGCGCGGGGGGACAGGGGGCGCTGAATGAAAAACTGTTTTTT	CASAGGQGALNEKLFF
TRBJ2-1	TRBD2	-	TRBV6-5	TGTGCCACTTACTCTAGCGGGAGTTACAATGAGCAGTTCTTC	CATYSSGSYNEQFF
TRBJ1-5	-	-	TRBV6-5	TGTGCCAGCACTGCCAGCCAGGATCAGCCCCAGCATTTT	CASTASQDQPQHF
TRBJ2-5	-	many	TRBV21-1	TGTGCCAGCAGCTTCCGTGCTCACCGGTACCAAGAGACCCAGTACTTC	CASSFRAHRYQETQYF
TRBJ1-2	-	many	TRBV6-7	TGTGCCAGCAGTCTAGGGGGTAGGGATGGCTACACCTTC	CASSLGGRDGYTF
TRBJ2-7	-	-	TRBV5-1	TGCGCCAGCAGGCCCCCTGACATCCCAAAGGAGTACTTC	CASRPPDIPKEYF
TRBJ1-2	-	-	TRBV9	TGTGCCAGCACCGCTTCGGGGGGAGGACTCTATGGCTACACCTTC	CASTASGGGLYGYTF
TRBJ2-1	TRBD2	-	TRBV29-1	TGCAGCGCCGGGACTAGCGGGAACAATGAGCAGTTCTTC	CSAGTSGNNEQFF
TRBJ2-1	TRBD2	-	TRBV7-7	TGTGCTAGCAGCTTAGCGGCGGGACTAGCCTACTACAATGAGCAGTTCTTC	CASSLAAGLAYYNEQFF
TRBJ1-1	-	-	TRBV7-2	TGTGCCAGCAGCCCGGGGGTACAGACAGTCACTGAAGCTTTCTTT	CASSPGVQTVTEAFF
TRBJ1-1	-	-	TRBV28	TGTGCCAGCAGGATGGACGGGGGGGTGGTGAGCACTGAAGCTTTCTTT	CASRMDGGVVSTEAFF
TRBJ1-2	-	-	TRBV5-1	TGCGCCAGCAGCTTGCAGAATAACTATGGCTACACCTTC	CASSLQNNYGYTF
TRBJ1-3	-	-	TRBV28	TGTGCCAGCAGTGAGGGGGTCCCTGGAAACACCATATATTTT	CASSEGVPGNTIYF
TRBJ2-3	-	-	TRBV29-1	TGCAGCGTTGAAACCCGACTCGGGGGGCGCGGCACAGATACGCAGTATTTT	CSVETRLGGRGTDTQYF
TRBJ1-5	-	-	TRBV6-5	TGTGCCAGCAGTTACGGGGCTAGCAATCAGCCCCAGCATTTT	CASSYGASNQPQHF
TRBJ2-5	-	-	TRBV6-6	TGTGCCAGCAGTTCAATACAGGGTCACCAAGAGACCCAGTACTTC	CASSSIQGHQETQYF
TRBJ2-7	TRBD2	-	TRBV7-8	TGTGCCAGCAGCCGAGAAGCGGGAGGGACCACCTACGAGCAGTACTTC	CASSREAGGTTYEQYF
TRBJ2-1	-	-	TRBV5-6	TGTACCAGCAGCTTGATCGGGAAAGGGAGCGAGCAGTTCTTC	CTSSLIGKGSEQFF
TRBJ1-1	-	-	TRBV12-3/TRBV12-4	TGTGCCAGCAGTTTAGAGGGGGTCGAAGCTTTCTTT	CASSLEGVEAFF
TRBJ1-2	-	-	TRBV29-1	TGCAGCGTAGAGACAAGATTATATGGCTACACCTTC	CSVETRLYGYTF
TRBJ2-3	-	-	TRBV18	TGTGCCAGCTCACCACCGACAGCCGGAGATACGCAGTATTTT	CASSPPTAGDTQYF
TRBJ2-1	-	-	TRBV7-5	TGTGCCAGAAGCTTAGAAGGGGAGGGGCAGGACATGCACAATGAGCAGTTCTTC	CARSLEGEGQDMHNEQFF
TRBJ1-5	-	-	TRBV28	TGTGCCAGCAGAAGATTAGAATACAATCAGCCCCAGCATTTT	CASRRLEYNQPQHF
TRBJ1-3	-	-	TRBV19	TGTGCCAGTACCACTCAGAGGTCAGGGCGAAACACCATATATTTT	CASTTQRSGRNTIYF
TRBJ2-1	TRBD2	-	TRBV5-8	TGTGCCAGCAGCCCGGGGGATAGCGGGAGTCGAAATGAGCAGTTCTTC	CASSPGDSGSRNEQFF
TRBJ2-7	-	-	TRBV7-8	TGTGCCAGCAGCCCGTTTTTGGCGGCGGTAACCGAGCAGTACTTC	CASSPFLAAVTEQYF
TRBJ2-3	TRBD1	-	TRBV30	TGTGCCTGGAGTGTAAACAGGGGGGCAGATACGCAGTATTTT	CAWSVNRGADTQYF
TRBJ2-7	TRBD1	once	TRBV5-6	TGTGCCAGCAAGGGGACAGGGGATTTTTACTACGAGCAGTACTTC	CASKGTGDFYYEQYF
TRBJ2-7	TRBD2	once	TRBV4-3	TGCGCCAGCAGCCAAGAAGGCGGCCCCGGACTAGCGGGAGGCTCCTACGAGCAGTACTTC	CASSQEGGPGLAGGSYEQYF
TRBJ2-6	-	-	TRBV2	TGTGCCAGCAGTGAAATAGGGGGTACTCGGAGGGCCAACGTCCTGACTTTC	CASSEIGGTRRANVLTF
TRBJ2-3	-	-	TRBV30	TGTGCCTGGAGTGTACAGGTAGGGCGGGATACGCAGTATTTT	CAWSVQVGRDTQYF
TRBJ1-2	-	-	TRBV6-6	TGTGCCAGCACTACCTATGGGCAGGGGACAAACTATGGCTACACCTTC	CASTTYGQGTNYGYTF
TRBJ2-1	-	-	TRBV2	TGTGCCAGCGTCGAGGGCGTGTCCTACAATGAGCAGTTCTTC	CASVEGVSYNEQFF
TRBJ2-1	TRBD2	-	TRBV2	TGTGCCAGCAGTGAAGCTAGCGGGAGTTACAATGAGCAGTTCTTC	CASSEASGSYNEQFF
TRBJ2-1	-	-	TRBV12-5	TGTGCTAGTGGTTTGGTACAGGGATTGGCGGGTCCTCGGAATGAGCAGTTCTTC	CASGLVQGLAGPRNEQFF
TRBJ2-2	-	-	TRBV15	TGTGCCACCAGCGAGGGGGCGAACACCGGGGAGCTGTTTTTT	CATSEGANTGELFF
TRBJ1-1	-	-	TRBV6-2/TRBV6-3	TGTGCCAGCAGCCTACAGGGTCGGAACACTGAAGCTTTCTTT	CASSLQGRNTEAFF
TRBJ2-7	TRBD2	-	TRBV6-6	TGTGCCACCAAAAGAGCTAGCGGGAGTGAAGAGCAGTACTTC	CATKRASGSEEQYF
TRBJ2-3	TRBD2	-	TRBV25-1	TGTGCCAGCAGTGAAAAGTTTCAGCGGGGTTACACAGATACGCAGTATTTT	CASSEKFQRGYTDTQYF
TRBJ1-4	TRBD1	-	TRBV7-3	TGTGCCAGCAGCCAGAGGGGGCAGGGGGCAGGTGAAAAACTGTTTTTT	CASSQRGQGAGEKLFF
TRBJ1-3	-	few	TRBV7-2	TGTGCCAGCAGCTTAGCCGGTCAAAACACCATATATTTT	CASSLAGQNTIYF
TRBJ1-6	TRBD1	-	TRBV6-6	TGTGCCAGCAGTGCGGGACAGGATGGAACGGGGTCACCCCTCCACTTT	CASSAGQDGTGSPLHF
TRBJ2-5	-	-	TRBV5-1	TGCGCCAGCAGCTTGGTTCCAGCGCCACAAGAGACCCAGTACTTC	CASSLVPAPQETQYF
TRBJ2-1	-	-	TRBV7-9	TGTGCCAGCGGGGGACCGGGACAAAGCTCCTACAATGAGCAGTTCTTC	CASGGPGQSSYNEQFF
TRBJ2-1	-	-	TRBV19	TGTGCCAGTAGTATAGTCTGGGGAGCTAATTCCTACAATGAGCAGTTCTTC	CASSIVWGANSYNEQFF
TRBJ1-2	-	-	TRBV25-1	TGTGCCAGCAGCTTCGGTAACTATGGCTACACCTTC	CASSFGNYGYTF
TRBJ2-7	TRBD1	-	TRBV11-3	TGTGCCAGCAGCCGACGGACAGGGGGCCCCTACGAGCAGTACTTC	CASSRRTGGPYEQYF
TRBJ2-6	TRBD1	-	TRBV19	TGTGCCAGTAGTCAATCAGGGGGCCCTTTCTCTGGGGCCAACGTCCTGACTTTC	CASSQSGGPFSGANVLTF
TRBJ2-3	TRBD2	-	TRBV20-1	TGCAGTGCTAGTGGGGTGGGGACTAGCGGAGCCACAGATACGCAGTATTTT	CSASGVGTSGATDTQYF
TRBJ2-3	-	-	TRBV6-1	TGTGCCAGCAGTGAAACCAGGGGTGGCACAGATACGCAGTATTTT	CASSETRGGTDTQYF